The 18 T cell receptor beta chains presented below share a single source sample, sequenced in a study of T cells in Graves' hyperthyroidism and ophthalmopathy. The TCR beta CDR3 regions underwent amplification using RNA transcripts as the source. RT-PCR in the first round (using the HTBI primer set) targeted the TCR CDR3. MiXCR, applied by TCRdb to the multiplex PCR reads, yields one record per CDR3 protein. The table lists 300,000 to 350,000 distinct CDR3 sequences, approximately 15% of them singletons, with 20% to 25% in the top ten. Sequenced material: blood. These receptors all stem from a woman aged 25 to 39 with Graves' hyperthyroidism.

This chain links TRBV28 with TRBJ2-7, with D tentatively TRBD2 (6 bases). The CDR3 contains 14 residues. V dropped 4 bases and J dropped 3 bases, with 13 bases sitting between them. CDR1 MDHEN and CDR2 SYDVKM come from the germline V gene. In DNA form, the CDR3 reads TGTGCCAGCAGTTCGCCTAGCGCTTACTACGAGCAGTACTTC. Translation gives CASSSPSAYYEQYF.

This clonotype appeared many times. CDR3 nucleotides: TGTGCCAGCAAAGGGGGGAGCCAAAATCAGCCCCAGCATTTT. The encoded protein is CASKGGSQNQPQHF. The chain joins TRBV28 to TRBJ1-5; D may be TRBD1 (6 bases). Germline CDR1 reads MDHEN; CDR2 reads SYDVKM. The CDR3 totals 14 residues. Between the trimmed V and J ends, which lost 7 bases and 4 bases, there was a span of 14 bases. Full variable domain (rest looked up from reference TRBV28 and TRBJ1-5): DVKVTQSSRYLVKRTGEKVFLECVQDMDHENMFWYRQDPGLGLRLIYFSYDVKMKEKGDIPEGYSVSREKKERFSLILESASTNQTSMYLCASKGGSQNQPQHFGDGTRLSIL.

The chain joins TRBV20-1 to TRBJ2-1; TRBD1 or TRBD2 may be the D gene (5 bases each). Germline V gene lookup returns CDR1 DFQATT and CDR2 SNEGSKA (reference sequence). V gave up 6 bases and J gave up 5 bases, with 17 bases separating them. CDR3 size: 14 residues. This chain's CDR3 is CSASGTFGNNEQFF. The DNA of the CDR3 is TGCAGTGCCTCCGGGACGTTCGGAAACAATGAGCAGTTCTTC.

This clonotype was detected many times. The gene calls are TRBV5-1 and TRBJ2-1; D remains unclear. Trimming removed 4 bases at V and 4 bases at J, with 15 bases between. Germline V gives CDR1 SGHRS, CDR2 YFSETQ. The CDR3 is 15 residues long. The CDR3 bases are TGCGCCAGCAGCCTACTGTGGGGTGCATACAATGAGCAGTTCTTC. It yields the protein CASSLLWGAYNEQFF.

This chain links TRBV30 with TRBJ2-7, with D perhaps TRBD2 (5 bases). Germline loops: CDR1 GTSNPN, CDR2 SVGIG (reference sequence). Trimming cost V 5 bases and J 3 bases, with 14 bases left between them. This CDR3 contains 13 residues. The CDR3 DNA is TGTGCCTGGTCGGCGCGGGTATTCTACGAGCAGTACTTC. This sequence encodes CAWSARVFYEQYF.

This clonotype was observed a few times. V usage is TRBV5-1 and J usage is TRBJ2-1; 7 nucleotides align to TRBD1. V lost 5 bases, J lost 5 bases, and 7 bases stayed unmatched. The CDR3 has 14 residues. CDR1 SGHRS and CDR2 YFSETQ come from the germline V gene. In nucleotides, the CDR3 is TGCGCCAGCAGAAGACAGGGCCTCCACAATGAGCAGTTCTTC. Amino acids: CASRRQGLHNEQFF.

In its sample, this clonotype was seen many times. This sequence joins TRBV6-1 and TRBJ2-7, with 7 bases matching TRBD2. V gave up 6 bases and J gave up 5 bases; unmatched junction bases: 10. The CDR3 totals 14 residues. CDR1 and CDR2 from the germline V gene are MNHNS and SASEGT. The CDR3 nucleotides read TGTGCCAGCAGAGTTACGGGAGGCTCGGACGAGCAGTACTTC. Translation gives CASRVTGGSDEQYF.

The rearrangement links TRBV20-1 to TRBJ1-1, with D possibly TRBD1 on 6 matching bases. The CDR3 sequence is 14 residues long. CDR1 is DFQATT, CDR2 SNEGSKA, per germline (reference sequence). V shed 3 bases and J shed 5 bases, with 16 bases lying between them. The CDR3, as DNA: TGCAGTGCTAGGCTTGGGGGGGGCTCTACTGAAGCTTTCTTT. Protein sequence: CSARLGGGSTEAFF.

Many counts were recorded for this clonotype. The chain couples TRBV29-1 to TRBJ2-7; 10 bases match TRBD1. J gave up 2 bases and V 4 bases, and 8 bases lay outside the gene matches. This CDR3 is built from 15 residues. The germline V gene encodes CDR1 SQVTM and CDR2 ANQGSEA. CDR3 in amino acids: CSVVGTGAKAYEQYF. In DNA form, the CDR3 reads TGCAGCGTTGTGGGGACAGGGGCGAAAGCCTACGAGCAGTACTTC.

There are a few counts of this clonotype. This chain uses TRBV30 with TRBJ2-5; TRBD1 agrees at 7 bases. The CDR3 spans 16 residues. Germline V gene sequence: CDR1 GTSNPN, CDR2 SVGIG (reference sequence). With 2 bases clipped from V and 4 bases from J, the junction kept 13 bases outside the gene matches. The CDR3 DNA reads TGTGCCTGGAGTCTTCCCTACCGGGACAGTAGAGAGACCCAGTACTTC. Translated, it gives CAWSLPYRDSRETQYF.

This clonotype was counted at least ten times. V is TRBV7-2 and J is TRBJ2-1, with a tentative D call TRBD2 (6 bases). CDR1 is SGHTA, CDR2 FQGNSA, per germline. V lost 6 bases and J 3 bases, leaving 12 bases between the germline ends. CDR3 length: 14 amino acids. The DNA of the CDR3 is TGTGCCAGCAGTCTAGCGAGAGACTACAATGAGCAGTTCTTC. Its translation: CASSLARDYNEQFF.

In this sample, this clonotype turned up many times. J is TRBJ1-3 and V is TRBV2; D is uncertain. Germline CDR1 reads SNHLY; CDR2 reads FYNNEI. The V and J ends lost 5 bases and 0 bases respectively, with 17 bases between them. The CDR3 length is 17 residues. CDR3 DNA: TGTGCCAGCAGTCAACATTCCTCATTTGGCTCTGGAAACACCATATATTTT. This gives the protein CASSQHSSFGSGNTIYF.

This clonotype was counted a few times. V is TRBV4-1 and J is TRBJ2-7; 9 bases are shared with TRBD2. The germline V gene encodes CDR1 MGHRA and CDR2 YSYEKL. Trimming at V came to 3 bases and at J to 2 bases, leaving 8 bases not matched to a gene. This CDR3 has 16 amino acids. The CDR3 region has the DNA TGCGCCAGCAGCCATGTGGGACTAGCCGTTCCCTACGAGCAGTACTTC. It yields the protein CASSHVGLAVPYEQYF.

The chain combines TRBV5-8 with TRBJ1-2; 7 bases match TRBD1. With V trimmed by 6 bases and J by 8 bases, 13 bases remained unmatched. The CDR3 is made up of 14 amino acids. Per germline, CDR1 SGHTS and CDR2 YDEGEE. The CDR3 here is CASTTPRQGVGYTF. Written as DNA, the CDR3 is TGTGCCAGCACCACGCCCCGGCAGGGGGTCGGCTACACCTTC.

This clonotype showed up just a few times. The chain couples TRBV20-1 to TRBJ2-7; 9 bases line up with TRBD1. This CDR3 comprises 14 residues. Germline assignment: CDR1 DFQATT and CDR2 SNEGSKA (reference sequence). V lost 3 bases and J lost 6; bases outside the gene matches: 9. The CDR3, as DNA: TGCAGTGCTAGGGGGGACAGGGCTCGACTCGAGCAGTACTTC. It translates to CSARGDRARLEQYF.

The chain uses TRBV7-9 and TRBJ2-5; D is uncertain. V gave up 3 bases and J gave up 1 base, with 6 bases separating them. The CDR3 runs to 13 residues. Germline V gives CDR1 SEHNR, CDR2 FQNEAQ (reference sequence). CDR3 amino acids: CASSFDAQETQYF. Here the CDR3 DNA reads TGTGCCAGCAGCTTCGACGCCCAAGAGACCCAGTACTTC.

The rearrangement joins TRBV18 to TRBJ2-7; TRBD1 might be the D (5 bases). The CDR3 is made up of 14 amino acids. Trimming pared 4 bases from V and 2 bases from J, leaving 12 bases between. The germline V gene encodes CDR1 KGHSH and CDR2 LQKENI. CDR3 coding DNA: TGTGCCAGCTCACGACGACAGATTACCTACGAGCAGTACTTC. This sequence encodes CASSRRQITYEQYF.

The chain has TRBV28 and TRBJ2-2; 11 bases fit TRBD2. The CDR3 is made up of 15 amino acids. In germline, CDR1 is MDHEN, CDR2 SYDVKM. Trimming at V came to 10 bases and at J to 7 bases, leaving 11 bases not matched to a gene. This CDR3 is CATAKGLAVDGELFF. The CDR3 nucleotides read TGTGCCACTGCAAAGGGACTAGCGGTTGACGGGGAGCTGTTTTTT.